This is a list of T cell receptor beta chains from one sample in a study of blood T cell repertoires in COVID-19. TCRdb's table, derived via immunoSEQ multiplex PCR, lists solely in-frame clones and lacks some. The top ten clones hold under 7.5% of a sample with some 100,000 clones, 88% of them seen once. The specimen sequenced was peripheral blood. These receptors were collected from a woman aged 55-70 years with acute or convalescent COVID-19. Both conserved end residues are part of each CDR3. A D gene is named only where the DNA matches it firmly. Some rows mark clone size as missing; the rest say once, few, many or name a class of expanded clone.

d_call: -; j_call: TRBJ1-5; clone_size: -; v_call: TRBV3-1/TRBV3-2; cdr3_nt: TGTGCCAGCAGCCAAGACATCAGCAATCAGCCCCAGCATTTT; cdr3_aa: CASSQDISNQPQHF
d_call: -; j_call: TRBJ1-5; clone_size: few; v_call: TRBV19; cdr3_nt: TGTGCCAGTAGTTTACAGGGAAATCAGCCCCAGCATTTT; cdr3_aa: CASSLQGNQPQHF
d_call: TRBD1; j_call: TRBJ2-5; clone_size: -; v_call: TRBV2; cdr3_nt: TGTGCCAGCAGTGAAACAGGGGCCCAAGAGACCCAGTACTTC; cdr3_aa: CASSETGAQETQYF
d_call: -; j_call: TRBJ1-6; clone_size: -; v_call: TRBV28; cdr3_nt: TGTGCCAGCAGCCCCGCCAGGGTAGGCTCACCCCTCCACTTT; cdr3_aa: CASSPARVGSPLHF
d_call: -; j_call: TRBJ1-2; clone_size: -; v_call: TRBV18; cdr3_nt: TGTGCCAGCTCACCCGGGACTGACTATGGCTACACCTTC; cdr3_aa: CASSPGTDYGYTF
d_call: -; j_call: TRBJ2-1; clone_size: -; v_call: TRBV19; cdr3_nt: TGTGCCAGTAACGATCTCAACAGAAAACTCTACAATGAGCAGTTCTTC; cdr3_aa: CASNDLNRKLYNEQFF
d_call: -; j_call: TRBJ1-1; clone_size: -; v_call: TRBV10-3; cdr3_nt: TGTGCCATCAGTGAGGGTGGGGGGAATGAAGCTTTCTTT; cdr3_aa: CAISEGGGNEAFF
d_call: TRBD2; j_call: TRBJ2-5; clone_size: -; v_call: TRBV30; cdr3_nt: TGTGCCTGGAGTGGGTATTCGGGACTAGCGGGAGAAGAGACCCAGTACTTC; cdr3_aa: CAWSGYSGLAGEETQYF
d_call: -; j_call: TRBJ1-3; clone_size: few; v_call: TRBV29-1; cdr3_nt: TGCAGCGTTGGATTCTCTCTCGGCTCTGGAAACACCATATATTTT; cdr3_aa: CSVGFSLGSGNTIYF
d_call: -; j_call: TRBJ2-7; clone_size: once; v_call: TRBV10-2; cdr3_nt: TGCGCCAGCGGGAGGAGCTCCTACGAGCAGTACTTC; cdr3_aa: CASGRSSYEQYF
d_call: TRBD2; j_call: TRBJ2-1; clone_size: -; v_call: TRBV28; cdr3_nt: TGTGCCAGCACCGGGGGGGGACTAGGCAAGGGTGAGCAGTTCTTC; cdr3_aa: CASTGGGLGKGEQFF
d_call: -; j_call: TRBJ1-4; clone_size: -; v_call: TRBV20-1; cdr3_nt: TGCAGTGCCCGGTTGGTTGAAAAACTGTTTTTT; cdr3_aa: CSARLVEKLFF
d_call: -; j_call: TRBJ1-6; clone_size: -; v_call: TRBV11-2; cdr3_nt: TGTGCCAGCAGCTTAGGCAGGGAAGGAAGCTCACCCCTCCACTTT; cdr3_aa: CASSLGREGSSPLHF
d_call: TRBD1; j_call: TRBJ1-2; clone_size: -; v_call: TRBV10-3; cdr3_nt: TGTGCCATCAGTGCGACAGGGCCCGGCTATGGCTACACCTTC; cdr3_aa: CAISATGPGYGYTF
d_call: TRBD1; j_call: TRBJ1-4; clone_size: -; v_call: TRBV3-1/TRBV3-2; cdr3_nt: TGTGCCAGCAGCCCCAGGGGGGCGAATGAAAAACTGTTTTTT; cdr3_aa: CASSPRGANEKLFF
d_call: TRBD1; j_call: TRBJ2-1; clone_size: -; v_call: TRBV24-1; cdr3_nt: TGTGCCACCAGTGAACGGACAGGCACGAGGGGCTCCTACAATGAGCAGTTCTTC; cdr3_aa: CATSERTGTRGSYNEQFF
d_call: -; j_call: TRBJ1-1; clone_size: -; v_call: TRBV18; cdr3_nt: TGTGCCAGCTCACCAGGACAAAGCGGGGTCACTGAAGCTTTCTTT; cdr3_aa: CASSPGQSGVTEAFF
d_call: TRBD2; j_call: TRBJ2-7; clone_size: -; v_call: TRBV6-2/TRBV6-3; cdr3_nt: TGTGCCAGCAGTCCCTATGGTAGCGGGAGTTCCTACGAGCAGTACTTC; cdr3_aa: CASSPYGSGSSYEQYF
d_call: -; j_call: TRBJ1-1; clone_size: -; v_call: TRBV11-2; cdr3_nt: TGTGCCAGCAGCTTAGATGCGGCAGCGAACACTGAAGCTTTCTTT; cdr3_aa: CASSLDAAANTEAFF
d_call: TRBD1; j_call: TRBJ1-2; clone_size: -; v_call: TRBV30; cdr3_nt: TGTGCCTGGAGCCCGTTCCGAGGAGAGGGACAGGGCCGCTACACCTTC; cdr3_aa: CAWSPFRGEGQGRYTF
d_call: -; j_call: TRBJ1-2; clone_size: -; v_call: TRBV11-3; cdr3_nt: TGTGCCAGCAGCTTAGACTCGGACAGCAGCTACACCTTC; cdr3_aa: CASSLDSDSSYTF
d_call: TRBD2; j_call: TRBJ2-3; clone_size: -; v_call: TRBV3-1/TRBV3-2; cdr3_nt: TGTGCCAGCAGCCAAGATCGACTAGCTTTAAGCACAGATACGCAGTATTTT; cdr3_aa: CASSQDRLALSTDTQYF
d_call: -; j_call: TRBJ2-6; clone_size: -; v_call: TRBV19; cdr3_nt: TGTGCCAGTAGTACCCGAGGTGGGGCCAACGTCCTGACTTTC; cdr3_aa: CASSTRGGANVLTF
d_call: TRBD1; j_call: TRBJ1-5; clone_size: -; v_call: TRBV5-8; cdr3_nt: TGTGCCAGCAGCTTGATCACAGGGGATCAGCCCCAGCATTTT; cdr3_aa: CASSLITGDQPQHF
d_call: -; j_call: TRBJ1-2; clone_size: -; v_call: TRBV19; cdr3_nt: TGTGCCAGCTCGGAGGGGAGCTACACCTTC; cdr3_aa: CASSEGSYTF
d_call: TRBD1; j_call: TRBJ1-1; clone_size: -; v_call: TRBV28; cdr3_nt: TGTGCCAGCAGTCGCCGGGACAGGGGACCCACTGAAGCTTTCTTT; cdr3_aa: CASSRRDRGPTEAFF
d_call: -; j_call: TRBJ2-1; clone_size: -; v_call: TRBV9; cdr3_nt: TGTGCCAGCAGCGTAGCTCCGGGGTTAGGCGAAATATCCTACAATGAGCAGTTCTTC; cdr3_aa: CASSVAPGLGEISYNEQFF
d_call: TRBD1; j_call: TRBJ1-1; clone_size: -; v_call: TRBV12-3/TRBV12-4; cdr3_nt: TGTGCCATCCGACAGGGGCAGGACACTGAAGCTTTCTTT; cdr3_aa: CAIRQGQDTEAFF
d_call: -; j_call: TRBJ1-5; clone_size: few; v_call: TRBV9; cdr3_nt: TGTGCCAGCAGCGTGGCTCCCAATCAGCCCCAGCATTTT; cdr3_aa: CASSVAPNQPQHF
d_call: TRBD1; j_call: TRBJ1-2; clone_size: -; v_call: TRBV2; cdr3_nt: TGTGCCAGGGGCGGGACAGGGAACTATGGCTACACCTTC; cdr3_aa: CARGGTGNYGYTF
d_call: -; j_call: TRBJ2-2; clone_size: -; v_call: TRBV24-1; cdr3_nt: TGTGCCACCAGTGATTTCAACGGGGCCGGGGAGCTGTTTTTT; cdr3_aa: CATSDFNGAGELFF
d_call: TRBD1; j_call: TRBJ1-6; clone_size: -; v_call: TRBV19; cdr3_nt: TGTGCCAGTGGGGACAGGGTTGGTTCACCCCTCCACTTT; cdr3_aa: CASGDRVGSPLHF
d_call: -; j_call: TRBJ1-5; clone_size: -; v_call: TRBV28; cdr3_nt: TGTGCCAGCAGCCCCGGGCTGCGAGGGAGCAATCAGCCCCAGCATTTT; cdr3_aa: CASSPGLRGSNQPQHF
d_call: TRBD2; j_call: TRBJ2-5; clone_size: few; v_call: TRBV7-8; cdr3_nt: TGTGCCAGCAGCTGGCTAGCGGGGGAGACCCAGTACTTC; cdr3_aa: CASSWLAGETQYF
d_call: TRBD1; j_call: TRBJ2-7; clone_size: -; v_call: TRBV6-5; cdr3_nt: TGTGCCAAACCGGGACAGGGGGTCCTCGAGCAGTACTTC; cdr3_aa: CAKPGQGVLEQYF
d_call: TRBD1; j_call: TRBJ2-2; clone_size: -; v_call: TRBV12-5; cdr3_nt: TGTGCTAGTGGTTGGGAGGGACAGGGAATCGCCGGGGAGCTGTTTTTT; cdr3_aa: CASGWEGQGIAGELFF
d_call: -; j_call: TRBJ1-1; clone_size: -; v_call: TRBV12-3/TRBV12-4; cdr3_nt: TGTGCCAGCAGTTTACGGGGCGGGGCTGGAGCTTTCTTT; cdr3_aa: CASSLRGGAGAFF
d_call: TRBD2; j_call: TRBJ2-1; clone_size: -; v_call: TRBV7-8; cdr3_nt: TGTGCCAGCAGCTTAGGAACTAGCGGAGCCTACAATGAGCAGTTCTTC; cdr3_aa: CASSLGTSGAYNEQFF
d_call: -; j_call: TRBJ2-4; clone_size: -; v_call: TRBV27; cdr3_nt: TGTGCCAGCAGTCCGCCGGGGTCGCCAGCCAAAAACATTCAGTACTTC; cdr3_aa: CASSPPGSPAKNIQYF
d_call: -; j_call: TRBJ1-1; clone_size: -; v_call: TRBV10-2; cdr3_nt: TGCGCCAGCAGTGTCCCGTGGGGAGGGGTGGAACGGGGAGCTTTCTTT; cdr3_aa: CASSVPWGGVERGAFF